This T cell receptor (beta chain) appears in the sequencing data of a study of blood T cell repertoires in COVID-19. Study at large: Sources were T cells, B-cell-depleted T cells, or PBMCs; the material itself was cDNA or gDNA.

Study processing details: For nucleated cells, counts were estimated from reference gene primer amplification. Sequencing used immunoSEQ multiplex PCR; TCRdb keeps in-frame clones, though not all of them. V, J and clone size are those of that table, while D and trimming were read from the DNA. In the table there are 130,000 or so clones, approximately 83% of which are singletons. Germline V gene sequence: CDR1 SGHRS, CDR2 YFSETQ. The CDR3 consists of 15 residues. Trimming cost V 3 bases and J 4 bases; bases outside gene matches: 5. The material sequenced was peripheral blood. The chain is built from TRBV5-1 and TRBJ2-3; 10 bases are a match to TRBD2. The clonotype comes from a woman aged 45-65 years who had recovered from COVID-19. CDR3 loop: CASSSSGGAADTQYF. The DNA of the CDR3 is TGCGCCAGCAGCTCCAGCGGGGGGGCGGCAGATACGCAGTATTTT.